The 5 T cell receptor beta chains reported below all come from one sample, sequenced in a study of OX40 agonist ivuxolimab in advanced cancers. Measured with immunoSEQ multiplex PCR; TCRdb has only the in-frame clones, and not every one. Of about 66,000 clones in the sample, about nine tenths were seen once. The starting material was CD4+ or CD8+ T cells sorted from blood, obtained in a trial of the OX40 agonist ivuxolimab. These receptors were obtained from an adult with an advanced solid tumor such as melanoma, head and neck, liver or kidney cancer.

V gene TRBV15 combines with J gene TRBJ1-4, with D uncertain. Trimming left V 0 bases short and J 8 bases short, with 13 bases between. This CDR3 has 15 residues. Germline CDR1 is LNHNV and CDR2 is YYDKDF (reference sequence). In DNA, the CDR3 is TGTGCCACCAGCAGAGATCCGGCAGTAAACGAAAAACTGTTTTTT. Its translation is CATSRDPAVNEKLFF. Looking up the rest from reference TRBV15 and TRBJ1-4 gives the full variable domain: DAMVIQNPRYQVTQFGKPVTLSCSQTLNHNVMYWYQQKSSQAPKLLFHYYDKDFNNEADTPDNFQSRRPNTSFCFLDIRSPGLGDTAMYLCATSRDPAVNEKLFFGSGTQLSVL.

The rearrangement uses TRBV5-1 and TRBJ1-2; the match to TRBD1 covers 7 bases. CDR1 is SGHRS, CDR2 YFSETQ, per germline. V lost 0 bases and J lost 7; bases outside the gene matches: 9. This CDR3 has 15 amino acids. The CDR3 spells CASSLDGGTVGGYTF. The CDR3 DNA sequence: TGCGCCAGCAGCTTGGATGGGGGGACAGTAGGTGGCTACACCTTC.

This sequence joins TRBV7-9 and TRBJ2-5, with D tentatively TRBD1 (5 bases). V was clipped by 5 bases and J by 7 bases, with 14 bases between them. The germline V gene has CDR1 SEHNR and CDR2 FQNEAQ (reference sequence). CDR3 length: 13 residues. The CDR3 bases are TGTGCCAGCAGCCCGAGCCCAGGGTGGACCCAGTACTTC. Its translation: CASSPSPGWTQYF.

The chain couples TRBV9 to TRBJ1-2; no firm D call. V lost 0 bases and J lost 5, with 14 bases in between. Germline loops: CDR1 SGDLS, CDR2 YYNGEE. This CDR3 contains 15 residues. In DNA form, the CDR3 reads TGTGCCAGCAGCGTAGAGTCGGGCAGAAAATATGGCTACACCTTC. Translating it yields CASSVESGRKYGYTF.

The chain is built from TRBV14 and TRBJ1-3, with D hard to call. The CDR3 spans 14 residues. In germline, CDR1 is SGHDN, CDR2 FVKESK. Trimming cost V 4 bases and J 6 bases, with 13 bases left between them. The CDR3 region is CASSRASIANTIYF. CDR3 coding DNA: TGTGCCAGCAGCCGGGCTTCGATTGCAAACACCATATATTTT.